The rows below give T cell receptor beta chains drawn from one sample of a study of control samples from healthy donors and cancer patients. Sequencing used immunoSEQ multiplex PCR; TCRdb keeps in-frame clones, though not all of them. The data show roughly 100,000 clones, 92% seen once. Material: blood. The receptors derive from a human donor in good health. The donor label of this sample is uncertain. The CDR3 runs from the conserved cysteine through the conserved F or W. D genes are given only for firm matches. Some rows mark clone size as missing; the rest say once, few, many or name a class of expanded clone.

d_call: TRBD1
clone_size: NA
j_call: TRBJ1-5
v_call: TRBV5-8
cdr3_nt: TGTGCCAGCAGCCTCGACAGGGGGCGGCAGCCCCAGCATTTT
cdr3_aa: CASSLDRGRQPQHF

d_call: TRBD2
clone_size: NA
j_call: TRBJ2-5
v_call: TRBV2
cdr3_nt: TGTGCCAGCAATCCGGGACTAGGGACGGAGACCCAGTACTTC
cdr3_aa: CASNPGLGTETQYF

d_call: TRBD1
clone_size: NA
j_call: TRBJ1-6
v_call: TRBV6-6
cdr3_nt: TGTGCCAGCAGTCAGGAACAGGGGGCAGGTAATTCACCCCTCCACTTT
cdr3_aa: CASSQEQGAGNSPLHF

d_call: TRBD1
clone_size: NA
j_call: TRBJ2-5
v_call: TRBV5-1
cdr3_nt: TGCGCCAGCAGCGGGCTACAGGGGGCTCGGGAGACCCAGTACTTC
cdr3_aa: CASSGLQGARETQYF

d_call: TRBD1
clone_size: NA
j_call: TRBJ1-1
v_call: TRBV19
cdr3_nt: TGTGCCAGTAGGGGGATGACAGGGGACACTGAAGCTTTCTTT
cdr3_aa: CASRGMTGDTEAFF

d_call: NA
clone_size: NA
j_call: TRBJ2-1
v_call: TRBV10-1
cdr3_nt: TGCGCCAGCAGTGAGTCGGTCTGGGGTCCTTACAATGAGCAGTTCTTC
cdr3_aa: CASSESVWGPYNEQFF

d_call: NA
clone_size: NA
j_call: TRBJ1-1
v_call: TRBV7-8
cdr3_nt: TGTGCCAGCAGCTCCCGTGTGTCGGGGAAGGCTGAAGCTTTCTTT
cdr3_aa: CASSSRVSGKAEAFF

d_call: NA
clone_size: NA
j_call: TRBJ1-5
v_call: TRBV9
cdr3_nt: TGTGCCAGCAGCGTAGCGGGCAATAGCAATCAGCCCCAGCATTTT
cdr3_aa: CASSVAGNSNQPQHF

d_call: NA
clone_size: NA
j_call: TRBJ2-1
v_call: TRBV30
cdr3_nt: TGTGCCTGGAGTGCCGACAGAAATGAGCAGTTCTTC
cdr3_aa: CAWSADRNEQFF

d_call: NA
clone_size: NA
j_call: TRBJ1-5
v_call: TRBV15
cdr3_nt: TGTGCCACCAGCAGAGATTTAGGGAACAATCAGCCCCAGCATTTT
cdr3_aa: CATSRDLGNNQPQHF

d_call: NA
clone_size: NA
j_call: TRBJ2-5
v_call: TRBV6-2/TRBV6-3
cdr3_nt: TGTGCCAGCAGTGTGGCACCCCAAGAGACCCAGTACTTC
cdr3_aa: CASSVAPQETQYF

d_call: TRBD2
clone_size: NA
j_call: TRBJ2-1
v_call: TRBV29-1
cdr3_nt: TGCAGCGTTGATCCCGGGGGGGGCAATGAGCAGTTCTTC
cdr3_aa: CSVDPGGGNEQFF

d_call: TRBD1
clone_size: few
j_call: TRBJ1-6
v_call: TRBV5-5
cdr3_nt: TGTGCCAGCAGCTCGGACAGGGGGGATTCACCCCTCCACTTT
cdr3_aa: CASSSDRGDSPLHF

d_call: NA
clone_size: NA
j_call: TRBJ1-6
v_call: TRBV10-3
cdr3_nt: TGTGCCATCAGGGTCGATCACCGGAATTCACCCCTCCACTTT
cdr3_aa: CAIRVDHRNSPLHF

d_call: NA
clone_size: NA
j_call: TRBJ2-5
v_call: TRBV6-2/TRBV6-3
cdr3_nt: TGTGCCAGCAGCCGACTCGACATGGAGACCCAGTACTTC
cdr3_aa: CASSRLDMETQYF

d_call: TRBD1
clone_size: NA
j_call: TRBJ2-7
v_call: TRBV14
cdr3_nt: TGTGCCAGCAGCCAACTTGGGACAGGGGCCTACGAGCAGTACTTC
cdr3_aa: CASSQLGTGAYEQYF

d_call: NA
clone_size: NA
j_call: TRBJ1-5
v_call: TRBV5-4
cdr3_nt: TGTGCCAGCAGCTTGGACGGACGCAATCAGCCCCAGCATTTT
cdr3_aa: CASSLDGRNQPQHF

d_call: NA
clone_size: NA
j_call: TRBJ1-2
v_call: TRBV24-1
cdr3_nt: TGTGCCACCAGTGATTTGAATGGCTACACCTTC
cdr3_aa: CATSDLNGYTF

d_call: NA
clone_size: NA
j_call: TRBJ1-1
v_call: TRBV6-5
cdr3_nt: TGTGCCAGCAGTTACCGGGCGAACACTGAAGCTTTCTTT
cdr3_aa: CASSYRANTEAFF

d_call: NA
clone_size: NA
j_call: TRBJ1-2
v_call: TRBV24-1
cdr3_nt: TGTGCCACCAGTGAGAGGTCAGCTAACTATGGCTACACCTTC
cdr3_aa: CATSERSANYGYTF

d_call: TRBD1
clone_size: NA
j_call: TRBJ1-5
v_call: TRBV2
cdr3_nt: TGTGCCAGCAGTGCTACAGGGGGCCGAGAGCCCCAGCATTTT
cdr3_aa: CASSATGGREPQHF

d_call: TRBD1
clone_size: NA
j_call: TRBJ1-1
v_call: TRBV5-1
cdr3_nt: TGCGCCAGCAGCTTGGGGCCGACAGGGCTTGAAGCTTTCTTT
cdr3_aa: CASSLGPTGLEAFF

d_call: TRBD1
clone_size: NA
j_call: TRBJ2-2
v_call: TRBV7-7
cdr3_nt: TGTGCCAGCGGGGGTGCGACAGGGTTCACCGGGGAGCTGTTTTTT
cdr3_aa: CASGGATGFTGELFF

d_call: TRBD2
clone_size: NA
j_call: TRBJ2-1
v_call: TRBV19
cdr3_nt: TGTGCCAGTAGTTCAAGACTAGCGGGGGGCTCAATCTCCTACAATGAGCAGTTCTTC
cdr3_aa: CASSSRLAGGSISYNEQFF

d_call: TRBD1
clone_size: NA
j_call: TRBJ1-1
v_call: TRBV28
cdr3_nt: TGTGCCAGCAGATACCCCGGGACAGGGATTTTGAACACTGAAGCTTTCTTT
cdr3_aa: CASRYPGTGILNTEAFF

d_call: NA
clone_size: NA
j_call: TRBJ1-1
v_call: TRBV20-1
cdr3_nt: TGCAGTGCTAGTGGCCAGAAATGGGGCACTGAAGCTTTCTTT
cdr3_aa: CSASGQKWGTEAFF

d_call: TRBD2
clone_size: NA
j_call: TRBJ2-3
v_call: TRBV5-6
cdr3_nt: TGTGCCAGCAGCTTGTGGGAGCGGGGGGGAGTCACAGATACGCAGTATTTT
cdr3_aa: CASSLWERGGVTDTQYF

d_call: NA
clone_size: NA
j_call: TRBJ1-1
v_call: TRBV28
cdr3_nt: TGTGCCAGCAGGGGTTTGAGGTTGGCTTTCTTT
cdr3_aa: CASRGLRLAFF

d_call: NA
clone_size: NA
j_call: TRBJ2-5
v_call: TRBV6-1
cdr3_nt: TGTGCCAGCAGTGATTCAGGTGGTAGGGAGACCCAGTACTTC
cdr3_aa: CASSDSGGRETQYF

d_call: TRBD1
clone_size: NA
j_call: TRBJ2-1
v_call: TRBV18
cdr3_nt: TGTGCCAGCTCACAGTGGACAGGGTCCTACAATGAGCAGTTCTTC
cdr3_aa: CASSQWTGSYNEQFF

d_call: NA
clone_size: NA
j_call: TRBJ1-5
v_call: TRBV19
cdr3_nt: TGTGCCAGTAGACCCGGCGACCAGCCCCAGCATTTT
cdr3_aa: CASRPGDQPQHF

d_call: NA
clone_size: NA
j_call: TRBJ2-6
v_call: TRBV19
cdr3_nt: TGTGCCAGTAGTAGGGAGGCCAGGGCGTGGGTCGCCAACGTCCTGACTTTC
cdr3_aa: CASSREARAWVANVLTF

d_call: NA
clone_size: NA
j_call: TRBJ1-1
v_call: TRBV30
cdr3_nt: TGTGCCTGGAGTGCCCAGTTAGGGAACACTGAAGCTTTCTTT
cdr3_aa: CAWSAQLGNTEAFF

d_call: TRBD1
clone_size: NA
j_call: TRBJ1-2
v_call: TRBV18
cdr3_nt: TGTGCCAGCTCACCCGACAGGGTCTCTGGTAGTGCGCATGGCTACACCTTC
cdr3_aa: CASSPDRVSGSAHGYTF

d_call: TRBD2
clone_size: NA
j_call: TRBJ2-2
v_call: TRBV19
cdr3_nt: TGTGCCAGTAGACTAGCGGCGAACACCGGGGAGCTGTTTTTT
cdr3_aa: CASRLAANTGELFF

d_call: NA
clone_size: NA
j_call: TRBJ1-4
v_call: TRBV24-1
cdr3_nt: TGTGCCACCAGTGATGGTGGGGCTAGTAATGAAAAACTGTTTTTT
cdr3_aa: CATSDGGASNEKLFF

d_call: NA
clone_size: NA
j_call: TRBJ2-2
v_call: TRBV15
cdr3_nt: TGTGCCACCAGCAGACAGGGTAACACCGGGGAGCTGTTTTTT
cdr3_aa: CATSRQGNTGELFF

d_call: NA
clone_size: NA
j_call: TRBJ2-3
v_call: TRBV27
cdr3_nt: TGTGCCAGCAGTTTAAAGGCCATTACTAGCACAGATACGCAGTATTTT
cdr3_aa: CASSLKAITSTDTQYF

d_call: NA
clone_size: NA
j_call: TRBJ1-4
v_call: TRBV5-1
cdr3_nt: TGCGCCAGCAGCGTGGACGTATCCGAAAAACTGTTTTTT
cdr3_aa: CASSVDVSEKLFF

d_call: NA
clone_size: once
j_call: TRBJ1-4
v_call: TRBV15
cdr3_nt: TGTGCCACCAGCGGCCGGGACGACCATGAAAAACTGTTTTTT
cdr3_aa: CATSGRDDHEKLFF

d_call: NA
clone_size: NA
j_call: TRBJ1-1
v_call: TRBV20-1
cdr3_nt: TGCAGTGCTAGGGTGAACACTGAAGCTTTCTTT
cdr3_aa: CSARVNTEAFF

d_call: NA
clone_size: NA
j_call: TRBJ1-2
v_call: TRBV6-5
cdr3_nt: TGTGCCAGCAGTTCACAGGACGGCTACACCTTC
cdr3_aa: CASSSQDGYTF

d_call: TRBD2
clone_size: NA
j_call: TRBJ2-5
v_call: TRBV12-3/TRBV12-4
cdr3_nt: TGTGCCAGCAAGACTAGCGGGGGGGAGACCCAGTACTTC
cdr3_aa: CASKTSGGETQYF

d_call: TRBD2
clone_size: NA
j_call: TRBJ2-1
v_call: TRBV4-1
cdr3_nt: TGCGCCAGCAGCCAAGATCCGGCGGGGGGGTTCGATGAGCAGTTCTTC
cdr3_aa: CASSQDPAGGFDEQFF

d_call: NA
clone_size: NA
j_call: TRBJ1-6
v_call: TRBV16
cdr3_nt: TGTGCCAGCAGCCAATGGGATTGGGGAAATAATTCACCCCTCCACTTT
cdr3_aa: CASSQWDWGNNSPLHF

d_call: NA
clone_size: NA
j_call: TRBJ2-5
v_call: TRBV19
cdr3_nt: TGTGCCAGTAGTATAGGCCGGCCTTACCAAGAGACCCAGTACTTC
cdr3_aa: CASSIGRPYQETQYF